The TCR beta chain under discussion was sequenced for a study of T cells in Graves' hyperthyroidism and ophthalmopathy (dated by TCRdb to about 2019). Study-level background: Peripheral blood was collected at initial diagnosis, before any treatment. The paper describes TCR Vbeta CDR3 sequencing of 140 or so peripheral blood samples, made up of 43 ophthalmopathy patients, around 78 hyperthyroidism patients and roughly 17 progressor patients. For training and testing, the 100 or so patients in the discovery cohort were randomly divided in a 7:3 ratio. After sampling, hyperthyroidism patients received methimazole starting at 30 mg daily, and ophthalmopathy patients received high-dose intravenous methylprednisolone. Thyroid tissue and blood T-cell repertoires from six Graves' hyperthyroidism patients were also compared in the study. To identify TCR V-J signatures that set the groups apart, the researchers used a discovery cohort of 95 to 100 patients, made up of around 40 with Graves' ophthalmopathy and around 58 with stable Graves' hyperthyroidism. Prospective prediction of ophthalmopathy was tested in an independent validation cohort of approximately 19 hyperthyroidism patients and 15 to 17 patients who later progressed to ophthalmopathy. What the work shows at the level of the full study, not this receptor alone: In validation, the model predicted progression to ophthalmopathy a median of roughly 6.2 months before onset, with approximately 68% sensitivity and roughly 77% specificity. Most expanded thyroid clonotypes (frequency above 0.001) were also detected in blood, a finding suggesting that blood repertoires may reflect thyroid immune responses. In cross-validation, a model built on a 13 V-J signature told ophthalmopathy apart from stable hyperthyroidism with 87.88% sensitivity and 81% to 82% specificity, and in testing the same model reached 80%/75%. No statistical method was used to set the sample size in advance, and investigators knew the group allocation.

This clonotype was seen ten or more times. The antigen this receptor binds is unknown. No qualities accompany the bases; no much larger clone lies one base away. Taken from the germline V gene (reference sequence), the CDR1 and CDR2 loops are LGHDT and YNNKEL. V and J are trimmed by 1 base and 7 bases, and the gene matches miss 3 bases of the junction. The CDR3 holds 13 amino acids from the cysteine to the phenylalanine. Only the CDR3 DNA stays, 39 bases, in frame from base 1. The TCR beta CDR3 regions were amplified from RNA transcripts. For the first round of RT-PCR on the TCR CDR3, the HTBI primer set was used together with the Qiagen OneStep RT-PCR kit. The libraries were constructed in a second round of multiplex PCR and then size-selected and purified. Libraries were sequenced paired-end with 100 bp reads on an Illumina HiSeq2000. On the authors' methods: Raw data were processed with SOAPnuke, discarding reads with adapters, uncalled bases, mean Phred below 15, or no exact constant-primer or identifier match. High-quality paired reads were merged using COPE v1.2.5, and each unique nucleotide sequence was defined as a clonotype. Clonotypes were aligned to IMGT TRBV, TRBD and TRBJ reference segments using MiTCR v1.1. Analysis was restricted to V-J combinations with a frequency above 0.0001, which covered about 99% of repertoires. The TCS score was defined as F50 (clonal expansion) divided by E x V (chaos), with BLOSUM62-based TCRdist calculated between CDR3 peptides within each V-J. Welch's t-statistics and random forest reduced fewer than 550 V-J features to under 15, which were used in a naive Bayes classifier (R e1071). Starting from the raw public reads, TCRdb applied fastp trimming at Q25, assembled clones with MiXCR and retained in-frame beta chains. Each record represents a unique CDR3 protein, reported with the most common genes and DNA among its rows. Here the V and J calls rest on TCRdb's processing, not on the authors' analysis. The sample data list a few hundred thousand distinct CDR3 sequences, and less than 15% of these were observed just once. 9.2% of the sample is taken by the ten largest.

Graves' hyperthyroidism was defined as stable when no progression to ophthalmopathy occurred over 18 months of follow-up. Hyperthyroidism patients were aged 18 to 65 years and newly diagnosed, with disease duration of less than 2 months. Exclusion was applied to patients with uncontrolled infections, other autoimmune diseases, pregnancy or lactation. Clinical symptoms, serum thyroxine and TRAb, thyroid ultrasound, and orbital computed tomography formed the basis for the diagnoses. Ficoll-Paque density gradient centrifugation was used to isolate PBMCs from 10 ml of fresh peripheral blood. Trizol reagent was used to extract total RNA, and RNA quality was then checked on an Agilent 2100 Bioanalyzer.

The sequence came from a woman between 18 and 29 years old with Graves' hyperthyroidism. In this chain, TRBV3-1 is recombined with TRBJ1-1, with 7 central nucleotides matching TRBD1. The sample was blood. The DNA is TGTGCCAGCAGCCAAGGGGGACAGATTGAAGCTTTCTTT. This is translated as CASSQGGQIEAFF. The reference TRBV3-1 and TRBJ1-1 proteins fill in what lies around the CDR3, so the full variable domain reads DTAVSQTPKYLVTQMGNDKSIKCEQNLGHDTMYWYKQDSKKFLKIMFSYNNKELIINETVPNRFSPKSPDKAHLNLHINSLELGDSAVYFCASSQGGQIEAFFGQGTRLTVV.